This T cell receptor (beta chain) was identified during a study of post-analysis software for immune sequencing data. Study overall: In terms of disease course, relapsing-remitting, secondary progressive and progressive-relapsing multiple sclerosis were included.

Regarding the study as a whole: Controls had lower frequencies than patients of roughly five TRBV segments, which included TRBV5-6, TRBV5-1 and TRBV20-1.

Note on this clonotype: Its specificity is not known.

Every TCR beta cDNA library bore unique molecular identifiers. TCRdb re-derived calls from the PCR reads in MiXCR, one entry per CDR3 protein. The repertoire includes 820,000 or so distinct CDR3 sequences, under 70% of them detected once, and 4.6% sits in the top ten. The CDR3 has 12 amino acids. Trimming shortened V by 3 bases and J by 4 bases, and 6 bases separated the two germline ends. This sequence originates from a girl under 18 with multiple sclerosis. This chain links TRBV12-3 or TRBV12-4 with TRBJ1-2; D unclear. The source material was blood. The CDR3 spells CASSFSVYGYTF. The CDR3 nucleotides are TGTGCCAGCAGTTTTTCGGTCTATGGCTACACCTTC.